This T cell receptor (beta chain) is drawn from a study of early T cells in non-severe SARS-CoV-2 infection (dated by TCRdb to about 2021). With regard to the full study: Because TCR sequencing relied on bulk RNA taken from unsorted whole blood, pairing of alpha and beta chains was not possible.

This clonotype was recorded many times. Its antigen has not been determined. Per-base qualities were not stored, and no clone one base away is much larger. Beyond this particular receptor, the publication reports: Matching against VDJdb was skewed toward anti-spike CD8 responses, likely underestimated virus-specific expansions, and missed private and CD4 specificities.

V and J are trimmed by 4 bases and 2 bases, and the gene matches miss 8 bases of the junction. The CDR3 contains 15 residues, cysteine and phenylalanine counted. The CDR3 DNA has 45 bases and is translated from base 1. CDR1 SGHRS and CDR2 YFSETQ were looked up in the germline V gene. Library construction relied on 5' RACE. Sequenced using a NextSeq 500. To correct for sequencing error and PCR bias, the TCR library protocol tagged individual cDNA molecules with unique molecular identifiers. TCR alpha and beta chains were both sequenced, and the abundances of alpha and beta sequences in each sample were closely correlated with each other. In the authors' own workflow: Decombinator V4 was used to annotate TCR sequences for V gene, J gene and CDR3. TCRs were defined as expanded if a significant change between any two time points was detected under a Poisson model with p below 0.0001. TCR abundances were normalised to the total number of TCRs sequenced per sample and expressed as counts per million. MAIT TCRs were defined by TRAV1-2 paired with TRAJ12, TRAJ20 or TRAJ33, and iNKT TCRs by TRAV10 paired with TRAJ18. VDJdb, accessed 1 November 2021, was searched for CMV, EBV and SARS-CoV-2 annotated TCRs, excluding TCRs annotated for multiple antigens. TCRdb handled the public reads itself, with Q25 trimming in fastp and clone calling in MiXCR, and kept productive beta chains. CDR3 protein duplicates are merged, each entry listing the most common genes and DNA. These V and J calls rely on TCRdb rather than the paper's analysis. The sample data list tens of thousands of distinct CDR3 sequences, and roughly 12% of these were observed just once. 3.4% of the sample is held by the ten biggest clonotypes.

A case-control design nested within a healthcare worker cohort in London, UK, was used, with weekly nasopharyngeal swab PCR tests and blood sampling performed. Between 23 and 31 March 2020, the week of the UK lockdown, healthcare workers were enrolled and then followed up weekly for as long as 16 weeks. The TCR sequence derives from an adult who was a healthcare worker with PCR-confirmed SARS-CoV-2 infection or an uninfected control (not recorded which). The V gene is TRBV5-1 and the J gene is TRBJ2-5; 7 nucleotides in the junction match TRBD1. Sequencing was done on a sample of whole blood. The DNA sequence is TGCGCCAGCAGCCCCGTCTCGGGACAGCAAGAGACCCAGTACTTC. Translated, this is CASSPVSGQQETQYF.